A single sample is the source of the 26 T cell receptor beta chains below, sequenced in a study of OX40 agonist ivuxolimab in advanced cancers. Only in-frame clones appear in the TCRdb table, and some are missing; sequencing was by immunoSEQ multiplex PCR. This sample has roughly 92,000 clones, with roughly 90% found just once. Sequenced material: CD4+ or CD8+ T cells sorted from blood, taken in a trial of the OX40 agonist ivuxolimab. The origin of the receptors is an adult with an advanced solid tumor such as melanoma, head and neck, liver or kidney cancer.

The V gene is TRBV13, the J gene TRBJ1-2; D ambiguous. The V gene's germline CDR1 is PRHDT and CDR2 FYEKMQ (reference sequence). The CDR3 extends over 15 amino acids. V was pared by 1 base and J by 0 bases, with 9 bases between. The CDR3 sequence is CASSLEADSNYGYTF. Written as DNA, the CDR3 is TGTGCCAGCAGCTTAGAGGCAGATTCTAACTATGGCTACACCTTC.

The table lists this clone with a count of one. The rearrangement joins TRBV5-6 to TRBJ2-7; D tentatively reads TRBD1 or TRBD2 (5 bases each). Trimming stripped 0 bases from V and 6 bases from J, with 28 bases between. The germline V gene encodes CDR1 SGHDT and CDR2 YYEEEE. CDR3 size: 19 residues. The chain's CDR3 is CASSLDVGAWDPTLGEQYF. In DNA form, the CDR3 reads TGTGCCAGCAGCTTGGACGTGGGTGCATGGGACCCAACACTCGGCGAGCAGTACTTC.

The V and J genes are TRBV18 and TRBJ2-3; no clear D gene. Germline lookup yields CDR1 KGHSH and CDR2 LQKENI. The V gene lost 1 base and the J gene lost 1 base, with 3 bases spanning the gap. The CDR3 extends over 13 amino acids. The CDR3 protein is CASSPRGTDTQYF. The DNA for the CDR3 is TGTGCCAGCTCACCACGCGGCACAGATACGCAGTATTTT.

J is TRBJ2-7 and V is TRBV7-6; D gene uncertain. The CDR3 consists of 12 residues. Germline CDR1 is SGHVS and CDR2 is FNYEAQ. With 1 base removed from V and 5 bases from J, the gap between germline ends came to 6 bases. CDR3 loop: CASSLEGDEQYF. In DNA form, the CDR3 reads TGTGCCAGCAGCTTAGAAGGAGACGAGCAGTACTTC.

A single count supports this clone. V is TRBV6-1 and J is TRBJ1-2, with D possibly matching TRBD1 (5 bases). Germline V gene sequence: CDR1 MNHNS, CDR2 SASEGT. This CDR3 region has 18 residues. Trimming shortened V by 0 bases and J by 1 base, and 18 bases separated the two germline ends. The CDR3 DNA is TGTGCCAGCAGTGAAGCCTATTCCCGGGACGGAGTTAACTATGGCTACACCTTC. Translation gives CASSEAYSRDGVNYGYTF.

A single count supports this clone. For the CDR3, the DNA is TGTGCCAGCAGCTTCGGGACAGTTAACTACGAGCAGTACTTC. Its protein product is CASSFGTVNYEQYF. V usage is TRBV11-2 and J usage is TRBJ2-7; 7 bases are shared with TRBD1. The J segment lost 3 bases and the V segment lost 3 bases, leaving 5 bases of the junction unmatched. The CDR3 runs 14 residues. The germline gives CDR1 SGHAT, CDR2 FQNNGV.

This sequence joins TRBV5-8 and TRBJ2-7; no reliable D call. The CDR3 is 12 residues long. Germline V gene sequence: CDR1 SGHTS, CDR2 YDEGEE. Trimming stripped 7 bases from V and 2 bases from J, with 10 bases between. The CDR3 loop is CASSFITYEQYF. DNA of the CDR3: TGTGCCAGCTCTTTCATTACCTACGAGCAGTACTTC. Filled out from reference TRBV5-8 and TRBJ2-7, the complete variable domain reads EAGVTQSPTHLIKTRGQQATLRCSPISGHTSVYWYQQALGLGLQFLLWYDEGEERNRGNFPPRFSGRQFPNYSSELNVNALELEDSALYLCASSFITYEQYFGPGTRLTVT.

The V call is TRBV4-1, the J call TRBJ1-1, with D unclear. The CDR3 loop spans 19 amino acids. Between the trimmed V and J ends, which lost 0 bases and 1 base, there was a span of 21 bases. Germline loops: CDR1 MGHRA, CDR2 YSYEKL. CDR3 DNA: TGCGCCAGCAGCCAAGAAGGTAACAGCGGAGGGATAGGGAACACTGAAGCTTTCTTT. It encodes CASSQEGNSGGIGNTEAFF.

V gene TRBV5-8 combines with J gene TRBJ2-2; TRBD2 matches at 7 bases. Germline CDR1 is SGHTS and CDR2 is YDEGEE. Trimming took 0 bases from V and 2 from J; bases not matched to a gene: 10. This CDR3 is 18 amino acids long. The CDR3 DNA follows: TGTGCCAGCAGCTTGGCCGCGGGGGACCCCCTCAACACCGGGGAGCTGTTTTTT. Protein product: CASSLAAGDPLNTGELFF.

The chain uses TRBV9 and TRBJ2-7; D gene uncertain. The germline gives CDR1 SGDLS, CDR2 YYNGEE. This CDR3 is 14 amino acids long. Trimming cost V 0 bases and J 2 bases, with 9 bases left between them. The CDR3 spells CASSVGSGTYEQYF. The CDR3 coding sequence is TGTGCCAGCAGCGTAGGATCTGGGACCTACGAGCAGTACTTC.

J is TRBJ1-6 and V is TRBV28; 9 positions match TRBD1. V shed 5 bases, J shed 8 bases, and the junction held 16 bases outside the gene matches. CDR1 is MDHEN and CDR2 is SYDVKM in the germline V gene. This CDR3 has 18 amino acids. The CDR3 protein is CASSRDRVSFSVDSPLHF. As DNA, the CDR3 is TGTGCCAGCAGTAGGGACAGGGTTAGTTTTTCAGTTGATTCACCCCTCCACTTT.

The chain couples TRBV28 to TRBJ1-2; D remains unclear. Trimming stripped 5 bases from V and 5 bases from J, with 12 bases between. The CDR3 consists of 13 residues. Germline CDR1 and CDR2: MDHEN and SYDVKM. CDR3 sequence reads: CASSTYPEYGYTF. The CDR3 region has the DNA TGTGCCAGCAGTACCTACCCGGAGTATGGCTACACCTTC.

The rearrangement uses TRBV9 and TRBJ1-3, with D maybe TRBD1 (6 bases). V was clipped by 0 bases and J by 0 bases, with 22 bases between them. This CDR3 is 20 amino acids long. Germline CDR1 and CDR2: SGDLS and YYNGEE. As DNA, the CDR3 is TGTGCCAGCAGCGTAGGCCACAGGGAGGCCACGGACGTCTCTGGAAACACCATATATTTT. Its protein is CASSVGHREATDVSGNTIYF.

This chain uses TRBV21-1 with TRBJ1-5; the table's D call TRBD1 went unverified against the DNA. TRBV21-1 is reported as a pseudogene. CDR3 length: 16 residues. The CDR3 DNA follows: TGTGCCAGCATTTCGTACGACAGGTGTAGCAATCAGCCCCAGCATTTT. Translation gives CASISYDRCSNQPQHF.

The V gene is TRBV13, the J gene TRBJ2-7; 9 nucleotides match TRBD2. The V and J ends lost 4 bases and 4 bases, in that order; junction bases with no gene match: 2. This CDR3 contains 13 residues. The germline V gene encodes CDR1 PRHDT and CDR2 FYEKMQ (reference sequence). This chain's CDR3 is CASSSSGEYEQYF. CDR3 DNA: TGTGCCAGCAGCTCTAGCGGGGAGTACGAGCAGTACTTC.

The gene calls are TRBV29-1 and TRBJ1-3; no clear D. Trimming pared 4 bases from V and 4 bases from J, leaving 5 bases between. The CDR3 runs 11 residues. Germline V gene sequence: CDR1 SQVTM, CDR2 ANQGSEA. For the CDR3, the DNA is TGCAGCGTTGTGGAAGGAAACACCATATATTTT. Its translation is CSVVEGNTIYF.

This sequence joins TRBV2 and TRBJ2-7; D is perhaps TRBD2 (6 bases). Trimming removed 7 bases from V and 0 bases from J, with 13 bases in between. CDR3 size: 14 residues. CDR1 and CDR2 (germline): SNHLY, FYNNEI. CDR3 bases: TGTGCCAGCAACGACCCGGGAGTCTCCTACGAGCAGTACTTC. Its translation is CASNDPGVSYEQYF.

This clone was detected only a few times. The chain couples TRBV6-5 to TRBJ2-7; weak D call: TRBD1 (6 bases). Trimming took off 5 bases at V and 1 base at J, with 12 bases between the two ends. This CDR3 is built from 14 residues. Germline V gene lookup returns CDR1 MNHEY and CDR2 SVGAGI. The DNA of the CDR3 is TGTGCCAGCAGTCCCCTGGGGGCATCCTACGAGCAGTACTTC. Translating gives CASSPLGASYEQYF.

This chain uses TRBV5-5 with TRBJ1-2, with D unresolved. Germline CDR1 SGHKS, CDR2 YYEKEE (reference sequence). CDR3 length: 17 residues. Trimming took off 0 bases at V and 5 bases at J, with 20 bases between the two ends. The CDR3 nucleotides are TGTGCCAGCAGCTTGGGGGCGGACGGTGGCCTCCCATATGGCTACACCTTC. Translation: CASSLGADGGLPYGYTF.

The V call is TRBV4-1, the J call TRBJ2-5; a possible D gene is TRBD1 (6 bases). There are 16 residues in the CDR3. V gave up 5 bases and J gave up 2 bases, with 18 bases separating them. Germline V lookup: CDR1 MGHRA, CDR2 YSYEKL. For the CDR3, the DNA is TGCGCCAGCAGCGAAAGCCGAGGGACAACTCAAGAGACCCAGTACTTC. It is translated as CASSESRGTTQETQYF.

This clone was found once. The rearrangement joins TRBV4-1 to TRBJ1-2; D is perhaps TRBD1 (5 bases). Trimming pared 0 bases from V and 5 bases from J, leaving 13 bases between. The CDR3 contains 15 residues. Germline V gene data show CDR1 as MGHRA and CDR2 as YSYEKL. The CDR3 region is CASSQDDSRSYGYTF. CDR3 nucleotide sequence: TGCGCCAGCAGCCAAGATGACAGCCGAAGTTATGGCTACACCTTC.

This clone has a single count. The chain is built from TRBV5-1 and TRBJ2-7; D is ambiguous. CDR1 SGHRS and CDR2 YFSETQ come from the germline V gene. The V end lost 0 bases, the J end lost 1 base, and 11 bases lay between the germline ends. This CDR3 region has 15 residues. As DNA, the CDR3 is TGCGCCAGCAGCTTGGATTCATATTTTTCCTACGAGCAGTACTTC. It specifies CASSLDSYFSYEQYF.

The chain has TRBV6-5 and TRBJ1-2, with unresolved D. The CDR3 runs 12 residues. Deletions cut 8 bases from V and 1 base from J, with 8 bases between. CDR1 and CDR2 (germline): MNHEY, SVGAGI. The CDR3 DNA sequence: TGTGCCAGCCGATCTGGTAACTATGGCTACACCTTC. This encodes CASRSGNYGYTF.

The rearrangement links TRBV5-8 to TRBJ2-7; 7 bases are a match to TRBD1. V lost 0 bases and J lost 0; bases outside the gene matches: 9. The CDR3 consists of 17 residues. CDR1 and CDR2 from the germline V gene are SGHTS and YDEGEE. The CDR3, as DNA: TGTGCCAGCAGCTTGGATACAAGCAGGGGGACCTCCTACGAGCAGTACTTC. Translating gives CASSLDTSRGTSYEQYF.

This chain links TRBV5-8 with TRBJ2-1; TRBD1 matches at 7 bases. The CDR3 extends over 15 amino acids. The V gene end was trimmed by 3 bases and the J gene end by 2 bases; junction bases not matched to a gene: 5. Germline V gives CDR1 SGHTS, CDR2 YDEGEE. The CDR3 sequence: CASSSGQVTYNEQFF. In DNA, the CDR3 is TGTGCCAGCAGCTCCGGACAGGTAACCTACAATGAGCAGTTCTTC.

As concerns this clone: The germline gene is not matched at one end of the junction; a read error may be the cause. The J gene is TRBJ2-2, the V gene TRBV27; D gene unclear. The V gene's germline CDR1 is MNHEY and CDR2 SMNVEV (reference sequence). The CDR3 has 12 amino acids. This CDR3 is CAGSLPTGELFF. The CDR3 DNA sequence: TGTGCCGGCAGTCTACCCACCGGGGAGCTGTTTTTT.